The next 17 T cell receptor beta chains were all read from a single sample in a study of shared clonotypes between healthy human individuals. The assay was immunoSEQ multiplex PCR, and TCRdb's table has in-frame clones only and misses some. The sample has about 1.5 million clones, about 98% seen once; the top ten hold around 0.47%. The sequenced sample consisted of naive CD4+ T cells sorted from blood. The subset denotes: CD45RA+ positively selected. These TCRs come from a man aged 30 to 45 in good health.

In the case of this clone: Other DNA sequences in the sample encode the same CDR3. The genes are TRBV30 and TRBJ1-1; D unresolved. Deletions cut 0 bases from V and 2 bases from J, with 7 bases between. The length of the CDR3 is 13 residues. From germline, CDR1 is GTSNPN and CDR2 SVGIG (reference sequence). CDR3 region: CAWSVRGNTEAFF. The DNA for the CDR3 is TGTGCCTGGAGTGTACGGGGTAACACTGAAGCTTTCTTT.

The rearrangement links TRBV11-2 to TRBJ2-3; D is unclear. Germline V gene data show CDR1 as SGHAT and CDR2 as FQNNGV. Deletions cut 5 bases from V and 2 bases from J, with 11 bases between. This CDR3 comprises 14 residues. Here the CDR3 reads CASSPLEATDTQYF. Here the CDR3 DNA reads TGTGCCAGCAGCCCCCTTGAGGCCACAGATACGCAGTATTTT.

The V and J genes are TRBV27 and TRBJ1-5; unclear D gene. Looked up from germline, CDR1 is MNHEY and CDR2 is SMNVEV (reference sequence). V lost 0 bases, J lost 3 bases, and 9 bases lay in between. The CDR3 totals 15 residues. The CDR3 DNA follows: TGTGCCAGCAGTTTATCCGGTATGCCCAATCAGCCCCAGCATTTT. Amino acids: CASSLSGMPNQPQHF.

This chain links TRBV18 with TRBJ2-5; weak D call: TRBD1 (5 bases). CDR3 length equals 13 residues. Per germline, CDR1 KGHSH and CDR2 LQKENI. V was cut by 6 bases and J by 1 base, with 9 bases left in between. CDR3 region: CASSATAQETQYF. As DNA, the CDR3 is TGTGCCAGCTCCGCGACAGCCCAAGAGACCCAGTACTTC.

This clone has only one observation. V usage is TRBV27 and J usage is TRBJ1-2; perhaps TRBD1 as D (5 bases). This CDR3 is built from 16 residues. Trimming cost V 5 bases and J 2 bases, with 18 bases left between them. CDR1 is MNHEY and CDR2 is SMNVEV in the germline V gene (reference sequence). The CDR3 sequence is CASSPDVDRRNYGYTF. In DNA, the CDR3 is TGTGCCAGCAGTCCCGACGTAGACAGACGCAACTATGGCTACACCTTC.

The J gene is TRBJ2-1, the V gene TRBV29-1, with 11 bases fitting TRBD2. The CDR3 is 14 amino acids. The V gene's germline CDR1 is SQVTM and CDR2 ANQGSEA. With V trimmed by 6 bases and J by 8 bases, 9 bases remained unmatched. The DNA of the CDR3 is TGCAGCGTGGAAACTAGCGGGAGTGATTATGAGCAGTTCTTC. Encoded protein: CSVETSGSDYEQFF.

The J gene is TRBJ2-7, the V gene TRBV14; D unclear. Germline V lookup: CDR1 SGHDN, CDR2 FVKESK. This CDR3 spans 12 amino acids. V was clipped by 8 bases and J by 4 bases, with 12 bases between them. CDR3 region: CASGLVGYEQYF. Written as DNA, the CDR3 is TGTGCCAGCGGTCTGGTAGGTTACGAGCAGTACTTC.

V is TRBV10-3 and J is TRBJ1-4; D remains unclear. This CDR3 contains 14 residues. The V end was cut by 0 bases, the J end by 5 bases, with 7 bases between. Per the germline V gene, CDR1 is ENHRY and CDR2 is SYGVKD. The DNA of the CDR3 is TGTGCCATCAGTGAGTCGATTACCAATGAAAAACTGTTTTTT. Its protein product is CAISESITNEKLFF.

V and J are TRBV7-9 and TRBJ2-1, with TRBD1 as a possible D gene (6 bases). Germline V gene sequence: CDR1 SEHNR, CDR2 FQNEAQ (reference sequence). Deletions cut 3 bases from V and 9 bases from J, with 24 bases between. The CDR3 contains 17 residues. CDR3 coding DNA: TGTGCCAGCAGCTTTCGACAGGCGGCCCACCGAGGGGGTGAGCAGTTCTTC. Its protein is CASSFRQAAHRGGEQFF.

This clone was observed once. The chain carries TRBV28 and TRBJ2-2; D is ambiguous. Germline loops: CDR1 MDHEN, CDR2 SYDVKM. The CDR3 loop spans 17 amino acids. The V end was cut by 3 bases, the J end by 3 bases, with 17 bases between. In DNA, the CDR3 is TGTGCCAGCAGTTTCACTTTCGGATCCACAGACACCGGGGAGCTGTTTTTT. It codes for CASSFTFGSTDTGELFF.

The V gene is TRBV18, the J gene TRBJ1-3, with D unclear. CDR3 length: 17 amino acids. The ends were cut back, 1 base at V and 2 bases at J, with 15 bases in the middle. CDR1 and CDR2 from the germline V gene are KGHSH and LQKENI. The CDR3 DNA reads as TGTGCCAGCTCACCACGCGCCATAACTCTCACTGGAAACACCATATATTTT. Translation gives CASSPRAITLTGNTIYF.

CDR3 sequence (DNA): TGCAGCCACCTCCGGGACTATAACTACAATGAGCAGTTCTTC. It specifies CSHLRDYNYNEQFF. This chain joins TRBV29-1 and TRBJ2-1, with 7 bases matching TRBD2. CDR3 length equals 14 residues. J lost 3 bases, V lost 8 bases, and 10 bases had no gene match. Per the germline V gene, CDR1 is SQVTM and CDR2 is ANQGSEA.

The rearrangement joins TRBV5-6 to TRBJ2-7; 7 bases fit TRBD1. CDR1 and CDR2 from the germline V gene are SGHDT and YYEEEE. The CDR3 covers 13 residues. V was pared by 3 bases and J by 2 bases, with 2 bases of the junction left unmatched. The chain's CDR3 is CASSWTGAYEQYF. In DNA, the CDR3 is TGTGCCAGCAGCTGGACAGGTGCCTACGAGCAGTACTTC.

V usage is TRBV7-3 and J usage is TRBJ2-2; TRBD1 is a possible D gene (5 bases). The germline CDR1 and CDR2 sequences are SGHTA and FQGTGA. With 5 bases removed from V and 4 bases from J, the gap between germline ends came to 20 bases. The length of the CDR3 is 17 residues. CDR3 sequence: CASSPQEPGRGTGELFF. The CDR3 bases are TGTGCCAGCAGCCCACAGGAACCAGGCCGTGGCACCGGGGAGCTGTTTTTT.

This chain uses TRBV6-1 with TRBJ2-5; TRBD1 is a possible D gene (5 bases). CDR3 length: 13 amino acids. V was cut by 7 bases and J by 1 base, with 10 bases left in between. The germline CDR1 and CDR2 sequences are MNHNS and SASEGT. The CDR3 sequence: CASTMTVQETQYF. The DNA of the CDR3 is TGTGCCAGCACCATGACAGTCCAAGAGACCCAGTACTTC.

CDR3 region: CASSLAGRGYTF. In DNA form, the CDR3 reads TGTGCCAGCAGCTTAGCGGGAAGGGGCTACACCTTC. V is TRBV7-8 and J is TRBJ1-2, with D hard to call. Per the germline V gene, CDR1 is SGHVS and CDR2 is FQNEAQ. Trimming removed 0 bases from V and 8 bases from J, with 7 bases in between. The CDR3 runs 12 residues. The complete variable domain, with remaining parts taken from reference TRBV7-8 and TRBJ1-2, reads GAGVSQSPRYKVAKRGQDVALRCDPISGHVSLFWYQQALGQGPEFLTYFQNEAQLDKSGLPSDRFFAERPEGSVSTLKIQRTQQEDSAVYLCASSLAGRGYTFGSGTRLTVV.

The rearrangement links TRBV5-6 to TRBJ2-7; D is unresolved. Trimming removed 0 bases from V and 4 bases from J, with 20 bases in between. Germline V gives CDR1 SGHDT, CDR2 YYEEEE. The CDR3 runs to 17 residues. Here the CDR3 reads CASSLANYFLGSYEQYF. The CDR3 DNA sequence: TGTGCCAGCAGCTTGGCCAACTATTTTCTAGGGTCTTACGAGCAGTACTTC.